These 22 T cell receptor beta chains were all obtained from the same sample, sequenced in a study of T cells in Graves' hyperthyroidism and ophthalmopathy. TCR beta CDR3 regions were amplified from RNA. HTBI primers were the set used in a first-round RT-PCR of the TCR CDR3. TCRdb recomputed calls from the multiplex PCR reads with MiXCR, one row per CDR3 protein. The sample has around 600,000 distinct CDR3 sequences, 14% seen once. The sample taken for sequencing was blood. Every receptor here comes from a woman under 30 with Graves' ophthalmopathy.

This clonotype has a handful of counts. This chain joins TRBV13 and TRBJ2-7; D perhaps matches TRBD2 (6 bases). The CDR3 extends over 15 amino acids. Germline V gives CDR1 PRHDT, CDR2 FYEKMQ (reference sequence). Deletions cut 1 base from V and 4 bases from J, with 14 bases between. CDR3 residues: CASSLARELSYEQYF. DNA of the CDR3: TGTGCCAGCAGCTTAGCCCGGGAGCTTTCATACGAGCAGTACTTC.

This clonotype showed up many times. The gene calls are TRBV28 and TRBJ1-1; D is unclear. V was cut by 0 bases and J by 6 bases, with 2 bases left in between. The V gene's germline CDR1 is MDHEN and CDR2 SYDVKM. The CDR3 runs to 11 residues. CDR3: CASSLWPEAFF. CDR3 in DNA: TGTGCCAGCAGTTTATGGCCTGAAGCTTTCTTT.

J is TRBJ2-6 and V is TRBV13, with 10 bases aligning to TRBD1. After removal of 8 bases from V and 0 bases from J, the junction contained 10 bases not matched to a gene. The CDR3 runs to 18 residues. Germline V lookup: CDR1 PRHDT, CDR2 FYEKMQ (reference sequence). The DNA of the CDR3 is TGTGCCAGCTCTCACCGGGACAGGGGTTACTCTGGGGCCAACGTCCTGACTTTC. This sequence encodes CASSHRDRGYSGANVLTF.

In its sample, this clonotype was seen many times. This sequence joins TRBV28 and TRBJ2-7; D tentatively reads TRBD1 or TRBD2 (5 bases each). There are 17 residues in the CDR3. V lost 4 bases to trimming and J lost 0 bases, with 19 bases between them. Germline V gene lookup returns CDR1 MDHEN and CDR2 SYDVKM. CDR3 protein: CASSSAGAPRYSYEQYF. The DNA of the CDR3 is TGTGCCAGCAGTTCCGCCGGGGCCCCCCGATACTCCTACGAGCAGTACTTC.

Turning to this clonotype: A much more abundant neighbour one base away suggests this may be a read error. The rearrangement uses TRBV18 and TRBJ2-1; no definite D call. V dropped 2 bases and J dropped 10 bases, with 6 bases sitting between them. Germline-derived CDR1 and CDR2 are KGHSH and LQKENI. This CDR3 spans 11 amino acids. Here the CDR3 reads CASSPKVEQFF. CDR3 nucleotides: TGTGCCAGCTCACCAAAAGTGGAGCAGTTCTTC.

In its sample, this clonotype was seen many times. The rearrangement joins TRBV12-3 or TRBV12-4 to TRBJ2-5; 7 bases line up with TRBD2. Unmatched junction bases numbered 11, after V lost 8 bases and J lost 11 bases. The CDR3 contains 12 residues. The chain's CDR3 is CASSSQRGVQYF. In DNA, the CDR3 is TGTGCCAGCTCGTCCCAGCGGGGCGTACAGTACTTC.

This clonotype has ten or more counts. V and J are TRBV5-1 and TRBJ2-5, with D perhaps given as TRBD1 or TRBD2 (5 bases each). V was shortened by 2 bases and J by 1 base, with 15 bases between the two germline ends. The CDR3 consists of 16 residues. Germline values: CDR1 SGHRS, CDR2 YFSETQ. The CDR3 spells CASSFGLGRFQETQYF. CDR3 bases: TGCGCCAGCAGCTTTGGCCTGGGACGGTTCCAAGAGACCCAGTACTTC.

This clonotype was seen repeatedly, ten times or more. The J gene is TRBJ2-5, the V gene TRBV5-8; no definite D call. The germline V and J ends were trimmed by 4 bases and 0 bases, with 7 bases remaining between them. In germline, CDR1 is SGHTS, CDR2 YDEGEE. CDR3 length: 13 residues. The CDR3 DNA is TGTGCCAGCAGCCTGTTACACCAAGAGACCCAGTACTTC. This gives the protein CASSLLHQETQYF.

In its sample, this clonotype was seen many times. CDR3 in DNA: TGTGCCAGCAGCGAGGGATTCGCTGAAGCTTTCTTT. This translates into CASSEGFAEAFF. J is TRBJ1-1 and V is TRBV7-9; D uncertain. Germline loops: CDR1 SEHNR, CDR2 FQNEAQ (reference sequence). The CDR3 is 12 amino acids. The V end lost 5 bases, the J end lost 6 bases, and 10 bases lay between the germline ends. The complete variable domain, with remaining parts taken from reference TRBV7-9 and TRBJ1-1, reads DTGVSQNPRHKITKRGQNVTFRCDPISEHNRLYWYRQTLGQGPEFLTYFQNEAQLEKSRLLSDRFSAERPKGSFSTLEIQRTEQGDSAMYLCASSEGFAEAFFGQGTRLTVV.

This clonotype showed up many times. As DNA, the CDR3 is TGTGCCAGCAGTTTACGGGGTCACGAACCCAACTACGAGCAGTACTTC. Encoded protein: CASSLRGHEPNYEQYF. The chain uses TRBV28 and TRBJ2-7; tentatively, D is TRBD2 (5 bases). The germline V gene encodes CDR1 MDHEN and CDR2 SYDVKM. Between the trimmed V and J ends, which lost 2 bases and 3 bases, there was a span of 17 bases. The CDR3 is 16 residues long.

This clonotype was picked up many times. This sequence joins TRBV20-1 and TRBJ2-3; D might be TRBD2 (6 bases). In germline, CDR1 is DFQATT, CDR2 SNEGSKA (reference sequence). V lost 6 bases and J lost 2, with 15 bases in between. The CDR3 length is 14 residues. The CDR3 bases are TGCAGTGCGGACTATGGGGGTGCCACAGATACGCAGTATTTT. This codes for CSADYGGATDTQYF.

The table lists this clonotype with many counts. CDR3 bases: TGTGCCAGCAGTTACGACCTGTTCTCCTACGAGCAGTACTTC. Translating gives CASSYDLFSYEQYF. V is TRBV6-6 and J is TRBJ2-7; D remains unclear. Per the germline V gene, CDR1 is MNHNY and CDR2 is SVGAGI (reference sequence). This CDR3 is built from 14 residues. V lost 2 bases and J 0 bases, leaving 8 bases between the germline ends.

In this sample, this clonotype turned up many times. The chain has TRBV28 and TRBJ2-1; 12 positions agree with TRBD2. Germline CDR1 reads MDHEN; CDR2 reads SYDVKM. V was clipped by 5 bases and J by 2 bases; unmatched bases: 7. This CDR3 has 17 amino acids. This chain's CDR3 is CASSTPTSGRTYNEQFF. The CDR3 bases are TGTGCCAGCAGTACCCCTACTAGCGGGAGGACCTACAATGAGCAGTTCTTC.

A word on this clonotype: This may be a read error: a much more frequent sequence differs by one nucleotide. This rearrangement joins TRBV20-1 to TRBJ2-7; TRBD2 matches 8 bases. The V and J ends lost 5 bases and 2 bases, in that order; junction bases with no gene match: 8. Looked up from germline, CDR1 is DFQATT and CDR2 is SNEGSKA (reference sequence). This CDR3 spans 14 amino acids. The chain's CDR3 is CSALTSDSPYEQYF. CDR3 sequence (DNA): TGCAGTGCTTTGACTAGCGACTCCCCCTACGAGCAGTACTTC.

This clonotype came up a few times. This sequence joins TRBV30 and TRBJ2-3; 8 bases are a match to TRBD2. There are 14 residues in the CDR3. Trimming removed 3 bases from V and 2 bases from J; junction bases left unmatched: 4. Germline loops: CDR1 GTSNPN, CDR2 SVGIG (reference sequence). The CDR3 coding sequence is TGTGCCTGGAGGCCTAGCGGGCCCACAGATACGCAGTATTTT. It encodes CAWRPSGPTDTQYF.

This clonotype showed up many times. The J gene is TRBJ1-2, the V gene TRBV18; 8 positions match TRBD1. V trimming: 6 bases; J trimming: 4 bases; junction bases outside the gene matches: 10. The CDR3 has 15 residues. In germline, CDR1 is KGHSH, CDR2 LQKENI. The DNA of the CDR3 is TGTGCCAGCTCGCCCGGGGAAGGACAGGGCTATGGCTACACCTTC. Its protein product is CASSPGEGQGYGYTF. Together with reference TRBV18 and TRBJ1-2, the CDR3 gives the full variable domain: NAGVMQNPRHLVRRRGQEARLRCSPMKGHSHVYWYRQLPEEGLKFMVYLQKENIIDESGMPKERFSAEFPKEGPSILRIQQVVRGDSAAYFCASSPGEGQGYGYTFGSGTRLTVV.

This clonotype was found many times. CDR3 DNA: TGTGCCAGCAGTGAGGTCCTAGCGGGAAGTGAGACCCAGTACTTC. This codes for CASSEVLAGSETQYF. The chain joins TRBV2 to TRBJ2-5, with TRBD2 matching 9 bases. After removal of 3 bases from V and 5 bases from J, the junction contained 7 bases not matched to a gene. Germline V CDR1 and CDR2: SNHLY, FYNNEI. The CDR3 has 15 residues.

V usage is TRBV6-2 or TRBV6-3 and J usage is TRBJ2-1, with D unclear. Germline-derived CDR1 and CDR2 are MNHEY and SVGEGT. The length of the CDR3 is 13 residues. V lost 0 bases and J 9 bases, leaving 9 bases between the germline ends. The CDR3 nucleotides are TGTGCCAGCAGTTACTCCTCTAGGTTTGAGCAGTTCTTC. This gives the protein CASSYSSRFEQFF.

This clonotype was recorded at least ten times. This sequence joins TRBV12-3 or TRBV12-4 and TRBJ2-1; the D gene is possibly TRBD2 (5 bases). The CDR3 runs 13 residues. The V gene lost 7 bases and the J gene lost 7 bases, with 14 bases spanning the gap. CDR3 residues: CASTLRRDNEQFF. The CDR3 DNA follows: TGTGCCAGCACCCTAAGACGGGATAATGAGCAGTTCTTC.

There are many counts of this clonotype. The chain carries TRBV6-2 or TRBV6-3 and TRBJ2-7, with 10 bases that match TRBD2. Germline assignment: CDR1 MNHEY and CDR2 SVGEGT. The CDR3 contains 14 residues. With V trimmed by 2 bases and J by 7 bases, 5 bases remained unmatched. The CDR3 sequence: CASSYILAGREQYF. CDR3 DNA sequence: TGTGCCAGCAGTTACATACTAGCGGGAAGAGAGCAGTACTTC.

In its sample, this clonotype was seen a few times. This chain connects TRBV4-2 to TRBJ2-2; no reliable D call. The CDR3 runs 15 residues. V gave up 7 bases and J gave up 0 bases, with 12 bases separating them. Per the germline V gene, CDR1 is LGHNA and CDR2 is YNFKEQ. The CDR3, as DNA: TGTGCCAGCACCGCGACGACGACGAACACCGGGGAGCTGTTTTTT. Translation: CASTATTTNTGELFF.

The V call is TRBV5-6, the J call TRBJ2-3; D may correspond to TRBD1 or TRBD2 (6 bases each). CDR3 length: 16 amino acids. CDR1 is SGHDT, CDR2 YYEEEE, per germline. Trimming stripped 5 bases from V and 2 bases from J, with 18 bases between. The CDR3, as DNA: TGTGCCAGCAGACCACAGGGAGGACTTTCCACAGATACGCAGTATTTT. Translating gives CASRPQGGLSTDTQYF.